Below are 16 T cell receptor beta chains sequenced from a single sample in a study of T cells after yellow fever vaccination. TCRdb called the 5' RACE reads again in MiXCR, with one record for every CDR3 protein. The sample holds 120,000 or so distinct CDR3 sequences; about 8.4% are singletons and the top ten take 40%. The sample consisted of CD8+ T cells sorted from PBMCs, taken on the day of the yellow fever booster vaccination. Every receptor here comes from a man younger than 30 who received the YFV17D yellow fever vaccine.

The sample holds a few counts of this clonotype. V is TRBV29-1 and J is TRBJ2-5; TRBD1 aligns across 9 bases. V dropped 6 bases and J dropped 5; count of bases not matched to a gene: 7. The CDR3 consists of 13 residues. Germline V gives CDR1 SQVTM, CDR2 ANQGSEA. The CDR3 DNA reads TGCAGCGTCAGACAGGGGGTAGGGGAGACCCAGTACTTC. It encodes CSVRQGVGETQYF.

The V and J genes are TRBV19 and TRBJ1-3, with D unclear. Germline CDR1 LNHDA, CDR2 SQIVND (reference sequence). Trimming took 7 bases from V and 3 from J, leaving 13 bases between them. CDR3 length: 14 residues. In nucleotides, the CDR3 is TGTGCCAGTACCCCCCCCGGAGATGGAAACACCATATATTTT. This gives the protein CASTPPGDGNTIYF.

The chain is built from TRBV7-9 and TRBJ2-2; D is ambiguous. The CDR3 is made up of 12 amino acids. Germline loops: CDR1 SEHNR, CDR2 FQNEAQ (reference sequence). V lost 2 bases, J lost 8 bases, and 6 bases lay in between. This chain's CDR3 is CASSLSSGELFF. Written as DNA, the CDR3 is TGTGCCAGCAGCTTATCATCAGGGGAGCTGTTTTTT.

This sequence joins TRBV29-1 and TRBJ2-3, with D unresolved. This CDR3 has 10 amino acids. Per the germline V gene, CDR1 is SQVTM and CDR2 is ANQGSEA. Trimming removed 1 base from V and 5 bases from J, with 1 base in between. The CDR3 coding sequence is TGCAGCGTTGAAGGAGATACGCAGTATTTT. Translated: CSVEGDTQYF.

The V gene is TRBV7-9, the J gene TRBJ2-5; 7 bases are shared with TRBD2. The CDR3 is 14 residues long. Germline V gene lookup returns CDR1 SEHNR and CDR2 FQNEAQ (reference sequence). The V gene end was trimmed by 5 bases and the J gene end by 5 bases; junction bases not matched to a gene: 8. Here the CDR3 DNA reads TGTGCCAGCAGCCCTCGGGGGGAGTGGGAGACCCAGTACTTC. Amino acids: CASSPRGEWETQYF.

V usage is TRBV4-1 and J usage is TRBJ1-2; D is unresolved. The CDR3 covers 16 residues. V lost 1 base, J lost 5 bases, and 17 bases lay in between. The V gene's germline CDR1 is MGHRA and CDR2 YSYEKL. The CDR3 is CASSQGLSGLRYGYTF. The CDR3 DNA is TGCGCCAGCAGCCAAGGGTTGTCAGGTCTTAGATATGGCTACACCTTC.

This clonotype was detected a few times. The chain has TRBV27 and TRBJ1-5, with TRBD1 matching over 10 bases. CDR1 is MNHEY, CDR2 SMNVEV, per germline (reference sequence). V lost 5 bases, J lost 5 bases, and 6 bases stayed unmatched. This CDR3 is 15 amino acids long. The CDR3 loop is CASSPEGTGDQPQHF. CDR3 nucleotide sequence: TGTGCCAGCAGTCCAGAAGGGACAGGGGATCAGCCCCAGCATTTT.

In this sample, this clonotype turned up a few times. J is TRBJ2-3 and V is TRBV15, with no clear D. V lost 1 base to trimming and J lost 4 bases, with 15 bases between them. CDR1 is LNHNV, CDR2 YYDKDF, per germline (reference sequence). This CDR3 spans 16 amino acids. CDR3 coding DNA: TGTGCCACCAGCAGAGGAGGCCTAGGCGGCTCAGATACGCAGTATTTT. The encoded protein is CATSRGGLGGSDTQYF.

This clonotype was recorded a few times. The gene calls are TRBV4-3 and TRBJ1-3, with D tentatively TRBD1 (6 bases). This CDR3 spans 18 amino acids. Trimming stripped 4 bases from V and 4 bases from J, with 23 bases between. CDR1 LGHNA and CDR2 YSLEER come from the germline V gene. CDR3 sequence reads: CASSRDYPRTAAGNTIYF. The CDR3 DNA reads TGCGCCAGCAGCCGGGACTATCCGCGGACAGCCGCCGGAAACACCATATATTTT.

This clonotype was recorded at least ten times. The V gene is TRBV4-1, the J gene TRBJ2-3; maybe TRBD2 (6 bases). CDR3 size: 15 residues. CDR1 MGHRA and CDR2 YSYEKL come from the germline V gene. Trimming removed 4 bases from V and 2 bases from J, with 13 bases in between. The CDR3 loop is CASSRKTSNTDTQYF. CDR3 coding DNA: TGCGCCAGCAGCCGGAAGACTAGTAACACAGATACGCAGTATTTT.

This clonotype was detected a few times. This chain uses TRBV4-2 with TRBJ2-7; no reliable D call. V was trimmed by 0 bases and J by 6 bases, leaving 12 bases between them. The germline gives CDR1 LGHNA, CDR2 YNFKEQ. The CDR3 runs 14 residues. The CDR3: CASSQEYPGAEQYV. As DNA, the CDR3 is TGTGCCAGCAGCCAAGAATACCCAGGCGCCGAGCAGTACGTC.

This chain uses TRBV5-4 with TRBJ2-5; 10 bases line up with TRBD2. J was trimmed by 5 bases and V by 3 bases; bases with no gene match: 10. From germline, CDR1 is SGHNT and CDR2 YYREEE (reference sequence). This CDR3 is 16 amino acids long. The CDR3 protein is CASSWSGGALFETQYF. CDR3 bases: TGTGCCAGCAGCTGGAGCGGGGGGGCTCTTTTTGAGACCCAGTACTTC.

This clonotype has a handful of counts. CDR3: CSVEEAVAFTGTMNTEAFF. The CDR3 DNA follows: TGCAGCGTTGAAGAAGCGGTGGCATTCACCGGCACGATGAACACTGAAGCTTTCTTT. The gene calls are TRBV29-1 and TRBJ1-1; no firm D call. The germline V gene encodes CDR1 SQVTM and CDR2 ANQGSEA. Trimming removed 0 bases at V and 0 bases at J, with 23 bases between. The CDR3 has 19 residues.

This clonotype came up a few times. The CDR3 coding sequence is TGTGCCAGCAGCTTAGTTGGGGGACTCTCGAAAAACATTCAGTACTTC. Translation gives CASSLVGGLSKNIQYF. This chain joins TRBV7-2 and TRBJ2-4, with a weak D call TRBD2 (6 bases). Trimming removed 1 base at V and 4 bases at J, with 14 bases between. In germline, CDR1 is SGHTA, CDR2 FQGNSA. The CDR3 sequence is 16 residues long. The variable domain in full, completed from reference TRBV7-2 and TRBJ2-4, reads GAGVSQSPSNKVTEKGKDVELRCDPISGHTALYWYRQSLGQGLEFLIYFQGNSAPDKSGLPSDRFSAERTGGSVSTLTIQRTQQEDSAVYLCASSLVGGLSKNIQYFGAGTRLSVL.

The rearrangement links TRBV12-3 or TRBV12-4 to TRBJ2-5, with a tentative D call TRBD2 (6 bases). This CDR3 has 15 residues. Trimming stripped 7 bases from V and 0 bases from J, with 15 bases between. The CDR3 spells CASTRLVADQETQYF. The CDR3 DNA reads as TGTGCCAGCACCCGGTTGGTAGCGGACCAAGAGACCCAGTACTTC.

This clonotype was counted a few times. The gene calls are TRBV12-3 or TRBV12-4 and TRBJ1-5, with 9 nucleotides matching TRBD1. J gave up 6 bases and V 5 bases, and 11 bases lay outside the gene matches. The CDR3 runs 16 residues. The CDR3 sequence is CASSPRGTGKGQPQHF. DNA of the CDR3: TGTGCCAGCAGTCCCCGGGGGACAGGGAAGGGTCAGCCCCAGCATTTT.